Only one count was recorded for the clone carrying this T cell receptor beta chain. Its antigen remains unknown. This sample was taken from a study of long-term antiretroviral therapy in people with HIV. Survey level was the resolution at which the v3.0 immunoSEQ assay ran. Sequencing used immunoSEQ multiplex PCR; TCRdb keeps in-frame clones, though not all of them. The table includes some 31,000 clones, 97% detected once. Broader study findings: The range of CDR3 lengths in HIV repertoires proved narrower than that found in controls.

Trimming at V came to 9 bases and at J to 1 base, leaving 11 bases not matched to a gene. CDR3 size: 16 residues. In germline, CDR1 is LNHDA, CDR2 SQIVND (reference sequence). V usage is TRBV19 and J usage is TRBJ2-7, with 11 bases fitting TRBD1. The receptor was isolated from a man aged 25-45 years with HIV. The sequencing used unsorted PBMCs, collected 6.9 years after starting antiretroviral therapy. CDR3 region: CASQTTGTGGSYEQYF. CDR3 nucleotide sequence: TGTGCCAGCCAAACAACCGGGACAGGGGGTTCCTACGAGCAGTACTTC.